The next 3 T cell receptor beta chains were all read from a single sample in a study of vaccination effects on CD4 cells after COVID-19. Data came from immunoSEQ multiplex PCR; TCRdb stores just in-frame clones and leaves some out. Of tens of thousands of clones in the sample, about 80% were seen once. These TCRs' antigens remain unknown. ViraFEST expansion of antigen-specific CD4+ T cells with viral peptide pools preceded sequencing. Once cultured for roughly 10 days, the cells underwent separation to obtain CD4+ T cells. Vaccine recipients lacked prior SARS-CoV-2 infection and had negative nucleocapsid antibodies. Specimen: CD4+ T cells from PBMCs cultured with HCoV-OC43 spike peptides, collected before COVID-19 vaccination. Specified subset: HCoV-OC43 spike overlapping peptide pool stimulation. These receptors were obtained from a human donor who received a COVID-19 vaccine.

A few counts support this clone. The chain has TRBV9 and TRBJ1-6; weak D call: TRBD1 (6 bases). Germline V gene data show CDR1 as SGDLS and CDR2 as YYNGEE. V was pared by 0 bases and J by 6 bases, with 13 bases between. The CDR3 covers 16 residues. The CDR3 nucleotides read TGTGCCAGCAGCGTAGAGGCAGGGGTTACTAATTCACCCCTCCACTTT. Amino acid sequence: CASSVEAGVTNSPLHF.

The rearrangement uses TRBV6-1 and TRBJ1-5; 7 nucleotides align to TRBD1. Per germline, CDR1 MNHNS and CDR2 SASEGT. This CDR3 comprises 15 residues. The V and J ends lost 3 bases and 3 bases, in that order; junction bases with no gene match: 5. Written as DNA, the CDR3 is TGTGCCAGCAGTGAGCAGGGACAGATCAATCAGCCCCAGCATTTT. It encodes CASSEQGQINQPQHF.

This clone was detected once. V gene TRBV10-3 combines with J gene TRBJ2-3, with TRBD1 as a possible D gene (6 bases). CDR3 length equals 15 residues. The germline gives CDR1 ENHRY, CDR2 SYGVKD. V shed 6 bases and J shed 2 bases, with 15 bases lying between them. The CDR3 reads CAISDHRADTDTQYF. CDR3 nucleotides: TGTGCCATCAGCGATCACAGGGCTGACACAGATACGCAGTATTTT.